The 3 T cell receptor beta chains presented below share a single source sample, sequenced in a study of early T cells in non-severe SARS-CoV-2 infection. One entry per CDR3 protein, called by TCRdb with MiXCR from the 5' RACE reads. In the table there are some 57,000 distinct CDR3 sequences, around 12% of which are singletons. Sequenced: whole blood. These receptors were collected from an adult who was a healthcare worker with PCR-confirmed SARS-CoV-2 infection or an uninfected control (not recorded which).

This clonotype came up many times. V is TRBV19 and J is TRBJ2-7; 7 bases line up with TRBD1. This CDR3 region has 13 residues. Germline CDR1 LNHDA, CDR2 SQIVND (reference sequence). V lost 6 bases and J lost 2; bases outside the gene matches: 4. Here the CDR3 DNA reads TGTGCCAGTAGACAGGGGCCAGCCTACGAGCAGTACTTC. Amino acid sequence: CASRQGPAYEQYF. Full variable domain (missing parts from reference TRBV19 and TRBJ2-7): DGGITQSPKYLFRKEGQNVTLSCEQNLNHDAMYWYRQDPGQGLRLIYYSQIVNDFQKGDIAEGYSVSREKKESFPLTVTSAQKNPTAFYLCASRQGPAYEQYFGPGTRLTVT.

This clonotype was seen more than once but under ten times. The chain uses TRBV7-9 and TRBJ2-7, with 8 nucleotides matching TRBD2. V dropped 5 bases and J dropped 2; count of bases not matched to a gene: 5. Germline V gene data show CDR1 as SEHNR and CDR2 as FQNEAQ (reference sequence). The CDR3 length is 14 residues. CDR3 DNA sequence: TGTGCCAGCAGCCCCAGCGGGGGCGCCTACGAGCAGTACTTC. As protein: CASSPSGGAYEQYF.

This clonotype was observed a few times. The rearrangement joins TRBV7-2 to TRBJ2-5; the D is unclear. The germline V gene has CDR1 SGHTA and CDR2 FQGNSA. Trimming removed 5 bases at V and 6 bases at J, with 7 bases between. The CDR3 is 11 residues long. CDR3 nucleotide sequence: TGTGCCAGCAGCCAAAAAAAGACCCAGTACTTC. Its protein is CASSQKKTQYF.